This TCR beta chain appears in the sequencing data of a study of blood T cell repertoires in COVID-19 (dated by TCRdb to 2018 to 2020). Concerning the study at large: Collaborator samples came from the United States, Italy and Spain and covered acute and convalescent phases of COVID-19. Subjects who had been exposed to COVID-19, were actively infected with it, or had recovered from it provided the deeply sampled blood TCRbeta repertoires that made up the dataset. A de-identified subject ID, COVID-19 status, age in years and sex were almost always included in the sample metadata. A freely available public database, intended as a resource for researchers studying the immune response to SARS-CoV-2, is where the repertoires were released. The material from the prospective study consisted of cDNA or gDNA derived from T cells, B-cell-depleted T cells, or PBMCs. Where HLA class I and class II types were available, the types were taken from metadata supplied by the sample provider, not from assay-based typing. Samples were obtained from the ongoing ImmuneRACE study (first 160 participants) and from roughly 1,300 subjects provided by 6 global collaborators. Paper-wide results and their limitations: Clinical and demographic metadata were provided uncurated, with the amount varying by source and participant.

Each collaborating institution followed its own protocols to collect whole blood in K2EDTA tubes. For TCRbeta analysis, collaborators shipped samples in one of three forms: frozen whole blood, isolated PBMCs, or DNA extracted from either of those sample types. CDR3 length: 15 amino acids, cysteine to phenylalanine. The read is trimmed to its CDR3 DNA, 45 bases read in frame from base 1. The junction carries 19 bases between V and J, which are trimmed by 6 bases and 4 bases respectively. Taken from the germline V gene (reference sequence), the CDR1 and CDR2 loops are MNHNY and SVGAGI. TCRbeta CDR3 regions were amplified from genomic DNA using the immunoSEQ Assay, a bias-controlled multiplex PCR. Per the original workflow: Nucleated cell counts per sample were estimated from amplification of reference gene primers within the assay. Sequence reads were collapsed and filtered to measure the absolute abundance of every unique TCRbeta CDR3 rearrangement. For each sample, productive Simpson clonality was calculated as the square root of Simpson's diversity index over productive rearrangements. The table was pulled from immuneACCESS by TCRdb, which kept in-frame rearrangements only. Such tables lose some clones; where checked, under half of the loss comes from unresolved V genes, and the rest has no known cause. That table is the source of V, J and clone size, and D and trimming were worked out from the DNA. The sample table contains 250,000 to 350,000 clones; only one count was recorded for around nine tenths of them. The ten largest clones capture approximately 12% of the sample.

This clone has a single count. Its antigen has not been determined. Nothing much larger sits one base from this clone, and base qualities are not available. This sequence uses TRBV6-6 and TRBJ2-7; no D segment can be confidently identified. Sequenced input: peripheral blood. This clonotype was obtained from a woman aged 55-75 years with acute or convalescent COVID-19. Here the CDR3 is given as CASSQSGSSRYEQYF. The DNA sequence reads TGTGCCAGCAGCCAATCCGGGTCAAGTCGGTACGAGCAGTACTTC.